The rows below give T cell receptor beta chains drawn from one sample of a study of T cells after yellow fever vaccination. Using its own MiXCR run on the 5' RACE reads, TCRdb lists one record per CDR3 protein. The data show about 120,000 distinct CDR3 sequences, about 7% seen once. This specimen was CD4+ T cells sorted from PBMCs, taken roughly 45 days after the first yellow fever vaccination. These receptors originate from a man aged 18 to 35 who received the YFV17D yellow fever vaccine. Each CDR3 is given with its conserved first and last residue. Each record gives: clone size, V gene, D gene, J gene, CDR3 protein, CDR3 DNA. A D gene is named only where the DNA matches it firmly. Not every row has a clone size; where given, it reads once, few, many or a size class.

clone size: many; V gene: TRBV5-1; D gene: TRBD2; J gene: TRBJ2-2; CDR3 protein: CASSLSGRPGELFF; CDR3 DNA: TGCGCCAGCAGCTTATCCGGGAGGCCCGGGGAGCTGTTTTTT
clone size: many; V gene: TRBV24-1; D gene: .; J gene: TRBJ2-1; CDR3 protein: CATSDFPGSSYNEQFF; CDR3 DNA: TGTGCCACCAGTGATTTCCCGGGGAGCTCCTACAATGAGCAGTTCTTC
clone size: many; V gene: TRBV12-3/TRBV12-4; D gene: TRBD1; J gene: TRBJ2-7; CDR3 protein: CASRGTGSYEQYF; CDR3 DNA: TGTGCCAGCAGGGGGACAGGCTCCTACGAGCAGTACTTC
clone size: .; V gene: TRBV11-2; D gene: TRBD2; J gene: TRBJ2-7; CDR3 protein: CASSPTWSQRGASYEQYF; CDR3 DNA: TGTGCCAGCAGCCCCACCTGGAGTCAGCGGGGGGCCTCCTACGAGCAGTACTTC
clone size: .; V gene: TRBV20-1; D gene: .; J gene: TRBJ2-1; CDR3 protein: CSARLKGYPYNEQFF; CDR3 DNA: TGCAGTGCTAGACTTAAAGGGTATCCCTACAATGAGCAGTTCTTC
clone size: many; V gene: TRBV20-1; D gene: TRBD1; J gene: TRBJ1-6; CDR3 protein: CSARDRGTGDSPLHF; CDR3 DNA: TGCAGTGCTAGGGATCGGGGGACAGGTGATTCACCCCTCCACTTT
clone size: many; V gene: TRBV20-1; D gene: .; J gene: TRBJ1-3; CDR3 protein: CSASQDSGNTIYF; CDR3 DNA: TGCAGTGCTTCACAAGACTCTGGAAACACCATATATTTT
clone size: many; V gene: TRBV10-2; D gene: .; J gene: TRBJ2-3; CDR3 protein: CASSVRADTQYF; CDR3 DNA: TGCGCCAGCAGTGTCCGGGCAGATACGCAGTATTTT
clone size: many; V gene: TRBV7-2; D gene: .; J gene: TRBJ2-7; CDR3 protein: CASSFQESSYEQYF; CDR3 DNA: TGTGCCAGCAGCTTTCAGGAGAGCTCCTACGAGCAGTACTTC
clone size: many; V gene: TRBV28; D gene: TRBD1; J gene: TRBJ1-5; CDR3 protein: CASSLWGQGYHQPQHF; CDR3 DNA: TGTGCCAGCAGTTTATGGGGACAGGGTTATCATCAGCCCCAGCATTTT
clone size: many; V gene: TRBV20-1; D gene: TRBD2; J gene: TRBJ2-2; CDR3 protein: CSARSPSGGGGELFF; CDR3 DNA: TGCAGTGCTAGATCCCCTAGCGGGGGCGGCGGGGAGCTGTTTTTT
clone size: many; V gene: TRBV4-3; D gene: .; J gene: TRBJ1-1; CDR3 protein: CASSTDLHTSSVEAFF; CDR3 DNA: TGCGCCAGCAGCACTGACCTTCACACCTCTTCCGTCGAGGCTTTCTTT
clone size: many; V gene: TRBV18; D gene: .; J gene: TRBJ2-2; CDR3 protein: CASSPPNPSRLGGELFF; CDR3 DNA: TGTGCCAGCTCACCACCGAATCCTAGCCGTTTGGGCGGGGAGCTGTTTTTT
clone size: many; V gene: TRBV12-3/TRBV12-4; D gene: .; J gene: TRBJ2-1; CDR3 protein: CASSFPGEKDEQFF; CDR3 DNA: TGTGCCAGCAGTTTTCCCGGGGAAAAGGATGAGCAGTTCTTC
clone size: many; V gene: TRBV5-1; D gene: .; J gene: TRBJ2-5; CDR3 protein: CASSLRKETQYF; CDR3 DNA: TGCGCCAGCAGCTTGAGGAAAGAGACCCAGTACTTC
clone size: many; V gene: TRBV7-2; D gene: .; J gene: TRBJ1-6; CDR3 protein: CASSPGATPARLPLHF; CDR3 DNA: TGTGCCAGCAGCCCAGGAGCTACCCCCGCACGGTTACCCCTCCACTTT
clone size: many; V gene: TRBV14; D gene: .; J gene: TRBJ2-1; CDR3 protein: CASSQGSVVSEQFF; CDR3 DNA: TGTGCCAGCAGCCAGGGGAGTGTAGTCAGTGAGCAGTTCTTC
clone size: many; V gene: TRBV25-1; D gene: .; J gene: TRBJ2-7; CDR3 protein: CASSGGAGDSTVEQYF; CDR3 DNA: TGTGCCAGCAGTGGGGGGGCGGGGGATAGTACGGTCGAGCAGTACTTC
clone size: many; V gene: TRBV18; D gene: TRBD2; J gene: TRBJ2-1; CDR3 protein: CASSPVVGTSGNNEQFF; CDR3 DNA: TGTGCCAGCTCACCAGTCGTCGGGACTAGCGGTAACAATGAGCAGTTCTTC
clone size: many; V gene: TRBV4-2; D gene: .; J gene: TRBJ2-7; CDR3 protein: CASSHPPGQGHEQYF; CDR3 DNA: TGTGCCAGCAGCCACCCCCCTGGCCAGGGGCACGAGCAGTACTTC
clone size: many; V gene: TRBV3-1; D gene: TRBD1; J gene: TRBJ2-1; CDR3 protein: CARTGTGYDNEQFF; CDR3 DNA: TGTGCCAGAACCGGGACAGGGTATGACAATGAGCAGTTCTTC
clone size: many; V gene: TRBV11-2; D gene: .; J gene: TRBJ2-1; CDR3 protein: CASSYRGLRNEQFF; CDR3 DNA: TGTGCCAGCAGCTACAGGGGACTGAGGAATGAGCAGTTCTTC
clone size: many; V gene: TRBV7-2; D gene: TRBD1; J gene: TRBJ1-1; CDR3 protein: CASSVGGWGTEAFF; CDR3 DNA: TGTGCCAGCAGCGTAGGGGGCTGGGGCACTGAAGCTTTCTTT
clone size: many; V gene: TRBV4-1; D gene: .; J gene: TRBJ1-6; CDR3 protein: CASSHPRRNSPLHF; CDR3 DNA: TGCGCCAGCAGCCACCCACGGCGTAATTCACCCCTCCACTTT
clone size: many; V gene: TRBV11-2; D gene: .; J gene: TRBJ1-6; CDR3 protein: CASSPGRNSPLHF; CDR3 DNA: TGTGCCAGCAGCCCGGGCCGAAATTCACCCCTCCACTTT
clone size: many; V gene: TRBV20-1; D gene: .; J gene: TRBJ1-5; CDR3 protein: CSVSPGSNQPQHF; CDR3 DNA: TGCAGTGTATCCCCGGGTAGCAATCAGCCCCAGCATTTT
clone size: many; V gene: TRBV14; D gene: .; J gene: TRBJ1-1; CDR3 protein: CASSQEMNTEAFF; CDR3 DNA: TGTGCCAGCAGCCAAGAGATGAACACTGAAGCTTTCTTT
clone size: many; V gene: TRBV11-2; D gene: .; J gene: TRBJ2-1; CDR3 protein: CASTTRGWGVSSYNEQFF; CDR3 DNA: TGTGCCAGCACCACCCGGGGATGGGGGGTAAGCTCCTACAATGAGCAGTTCTTC
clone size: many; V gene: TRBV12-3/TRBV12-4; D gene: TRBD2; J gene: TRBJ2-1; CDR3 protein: CASSFVAGHNEQFF; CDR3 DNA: TGTGCCAGCAGTTTCGTAGCGGGGCACAATGAGCAGTTCTTC
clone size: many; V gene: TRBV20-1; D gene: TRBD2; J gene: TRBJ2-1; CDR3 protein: CSARDPRGGYNEQFF; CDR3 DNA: TGCAGTGCTAGAGATCCTCGCGGGGGGTACAATGAGCAGTTCTTC
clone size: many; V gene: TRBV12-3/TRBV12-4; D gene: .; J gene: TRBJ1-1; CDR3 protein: CASSTYRVSAFF; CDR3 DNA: TGTGCCAGCAGTACCTACAGGGTTTCTGCTTTCTTT
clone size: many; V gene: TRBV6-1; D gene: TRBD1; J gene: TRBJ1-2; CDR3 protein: CASSAGTGGIYGYTF; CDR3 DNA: TGTGCCAGCAGTGCAGGGACAGGGGGCATCTATGGCTACACCTTC
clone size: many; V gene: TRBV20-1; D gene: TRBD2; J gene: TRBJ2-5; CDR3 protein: CSAPISGGGETQYF; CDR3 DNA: TGCAGTGCCCCTATTTCGGGAGGCGGCGAGACCCAGTACTTC
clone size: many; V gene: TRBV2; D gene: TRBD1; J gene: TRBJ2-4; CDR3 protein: CASSVTGKNIQYF; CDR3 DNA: TGTGCCAGCAGTGTGACAGGGAAAAACATTCAGTACTTC
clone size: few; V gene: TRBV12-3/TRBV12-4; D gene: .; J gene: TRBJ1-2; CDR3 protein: CASSQQGGYGYTF; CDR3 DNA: TGTGCCAGCAGCCAACAGGGAGGGTATGGCTACACCTTC
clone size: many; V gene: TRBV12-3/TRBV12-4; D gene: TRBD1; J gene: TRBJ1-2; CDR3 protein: CASSWTGTNYGYTF; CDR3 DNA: TGTGCCAGCAGTTGGACAGGGACCAACTATGGCTACACCTTC
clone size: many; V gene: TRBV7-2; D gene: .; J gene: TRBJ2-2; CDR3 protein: CASSFLSTGELFF; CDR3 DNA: TGTGCCAGCAGCTTCCTCTCTACCGGGGAGCTGTTTTTT
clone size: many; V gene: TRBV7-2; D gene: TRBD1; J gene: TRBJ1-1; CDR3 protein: CASSLGPQGAFF; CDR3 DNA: TGTGCCAGCAGCTTAGGCCCACAGGGGGCTTTCTTT
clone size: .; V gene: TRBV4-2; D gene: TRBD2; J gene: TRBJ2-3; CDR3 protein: CASSQVSGGHTDTQYF; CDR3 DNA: TGTGCCAGCAGCCAAGTTAGCGGGGGCCACACAGATACGCAGTATTTT
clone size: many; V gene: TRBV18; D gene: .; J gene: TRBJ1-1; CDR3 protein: CASSPSQAMNTEAFF; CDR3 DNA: TGTGCCAGCTCACCCTCCCAGGCCATGAACACTGAAGCTTTCTTT
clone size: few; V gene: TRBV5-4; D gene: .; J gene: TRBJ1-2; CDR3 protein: CASSLQGYGGYTF; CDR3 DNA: TGTGCCAGCAGCTTGCAAGGATACGGTGGCTACACCTTC
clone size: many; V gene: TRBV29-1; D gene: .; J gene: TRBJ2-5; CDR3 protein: CSARAPMQETQYF; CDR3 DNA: TGCAGCGCCCGGGCGCCCATGCAAGAGACCCAGTACTTC
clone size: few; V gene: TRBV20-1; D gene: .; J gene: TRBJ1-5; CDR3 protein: CSARVLAGNQPQHF; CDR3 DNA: TGCAGTGCTAGAGTTTTGGCAGGCAATCAGCCCCAGCATTTT
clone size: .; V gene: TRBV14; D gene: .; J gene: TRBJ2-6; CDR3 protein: CASSQVFGSSGANVLTF; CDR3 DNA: TGTGCCAGCAGCCAAGTATTCGGAAGCTCTGGGGCCAACGTCCTGACTTTC
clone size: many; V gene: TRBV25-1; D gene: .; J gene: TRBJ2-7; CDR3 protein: CASSQQGERAADEQYF; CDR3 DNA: TGTGCCAGCAGTCAGCAAGGTGAGAGGGCCGCGGATGAGCAGTACTTC
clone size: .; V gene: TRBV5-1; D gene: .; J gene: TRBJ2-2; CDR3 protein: CASSWRAQDTGELFF; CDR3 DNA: TGCGCCAGCAGTTGGAGGGCACAAGACACCGGGGAGCTGTTTTTT
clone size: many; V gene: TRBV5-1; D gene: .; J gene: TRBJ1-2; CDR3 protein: CASSGSSNRVEVHGYTF; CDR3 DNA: TGCGCCAGCAGCGGTAGTTCGAATCGAGTAGAGGTCCATGGCTACACCTTC
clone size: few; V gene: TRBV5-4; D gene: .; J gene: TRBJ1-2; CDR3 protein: CASSPDPSGLGYTF; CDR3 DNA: TGTGCCAGCAGCCCTGACCCGTCAGGGCTTGGCTACACCTTC
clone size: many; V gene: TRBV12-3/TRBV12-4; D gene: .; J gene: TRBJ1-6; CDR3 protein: CASTPFGESNSPLHF; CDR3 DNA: TGTGCCAGCACCCCATTCGGGGAGTCGAATTCACCCCTCCACTTT
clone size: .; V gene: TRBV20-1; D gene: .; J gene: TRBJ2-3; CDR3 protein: CSASTGTFADTQYF; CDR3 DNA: TGCAGTGCTAGCACCGGGACTTTTGCAGATACGCAGTATTTT
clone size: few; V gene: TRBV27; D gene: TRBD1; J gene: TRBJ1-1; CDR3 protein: CASSSIKQGAHTEAFF; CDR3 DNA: TGTGCCAGCAGTTCCATAAAACAGGGGGCTCACACTGAAGCTTTCTTT
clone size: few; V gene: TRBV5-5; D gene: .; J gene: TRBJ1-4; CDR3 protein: CASSWGPATNEKLFF; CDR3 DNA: TGTGCCAGCAGCTGGGGACCGGCAACTAATGAAAAACTGTTTTTT